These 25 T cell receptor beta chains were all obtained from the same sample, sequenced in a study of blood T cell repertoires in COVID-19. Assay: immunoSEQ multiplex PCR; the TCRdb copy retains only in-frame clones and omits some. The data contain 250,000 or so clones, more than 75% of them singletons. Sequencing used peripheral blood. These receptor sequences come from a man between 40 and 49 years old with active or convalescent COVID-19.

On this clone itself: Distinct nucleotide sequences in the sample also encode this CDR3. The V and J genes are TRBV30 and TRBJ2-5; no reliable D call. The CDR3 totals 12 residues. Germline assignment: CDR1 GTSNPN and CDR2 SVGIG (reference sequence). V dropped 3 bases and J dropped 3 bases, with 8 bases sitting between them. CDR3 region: CAWRTGEETQYF. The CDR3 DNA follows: TGTGCCTGGAGAACCGGAGAAGAGACCCAGTACTTC.

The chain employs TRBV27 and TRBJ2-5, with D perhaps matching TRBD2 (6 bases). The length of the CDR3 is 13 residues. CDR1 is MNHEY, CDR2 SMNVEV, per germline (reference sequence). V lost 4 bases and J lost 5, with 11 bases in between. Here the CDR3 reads CASSSGEVETQYF. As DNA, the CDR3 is TGTGCCAGCAGTTCCGGGGAGGTCGAGACCCAGTACTTC.

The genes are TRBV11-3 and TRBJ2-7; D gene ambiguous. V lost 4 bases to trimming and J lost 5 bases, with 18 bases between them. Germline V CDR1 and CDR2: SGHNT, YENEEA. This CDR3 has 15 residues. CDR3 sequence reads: CASSSTYSVINEQYF. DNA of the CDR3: TGTGCCAGCAGCTCCACGTATAGTGTGATTAACGAGCAGTACTTC.

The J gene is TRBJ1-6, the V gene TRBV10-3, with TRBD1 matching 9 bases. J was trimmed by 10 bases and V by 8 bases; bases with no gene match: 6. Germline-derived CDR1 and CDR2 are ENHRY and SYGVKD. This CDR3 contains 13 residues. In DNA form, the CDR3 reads TGTGCCATCGGGGACAGGGAGAGGTCACCCCTCCACTTT. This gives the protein CAIGDRERSPLHF.

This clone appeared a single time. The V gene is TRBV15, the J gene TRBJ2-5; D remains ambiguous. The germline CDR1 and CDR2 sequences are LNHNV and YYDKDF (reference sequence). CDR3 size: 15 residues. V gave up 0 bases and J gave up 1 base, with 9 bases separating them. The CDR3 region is CATSREGTVQETQYF. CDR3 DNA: TGTGCCACCAGCAGAGAGGGCACAGTCCAAGAGACCCAGTACTTC.

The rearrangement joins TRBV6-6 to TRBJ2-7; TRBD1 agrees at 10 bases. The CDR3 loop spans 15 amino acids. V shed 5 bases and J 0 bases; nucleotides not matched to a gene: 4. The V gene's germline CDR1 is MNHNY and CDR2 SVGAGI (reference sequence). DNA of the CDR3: TGTGCCAGCAGTGGACAGGGGGTGGGCTCCTACGAGCAGTACTTC. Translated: CASSGQGVGSYEQYF.

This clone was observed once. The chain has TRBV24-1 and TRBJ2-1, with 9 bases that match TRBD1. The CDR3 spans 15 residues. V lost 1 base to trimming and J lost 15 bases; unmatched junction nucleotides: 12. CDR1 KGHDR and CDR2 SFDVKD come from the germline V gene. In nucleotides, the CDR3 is TGTGCCACCAGTGATTTTATCGGGGTTGGGACAGGGCTGTTCTTC. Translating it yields CATSDFIGVGTGLFF.

CDR3 region: CASSDWTAGDEKLFF. CDR3 DNA sequence: TGTGCCAGCAGTGATTGGACAGCTGGAGATGAAAAACTGTTTTTT. The genes are TRBV25-1 and TRBJ1-4; D possibly corresponds to TRBD1 (6 bases). This CDR3 has 15 residues. Germline CDR1 MGHDK, CDR2 SYGVNS. Trimming took off 3 bases at V and 6 bases at J, with 14 bases between the two ends.

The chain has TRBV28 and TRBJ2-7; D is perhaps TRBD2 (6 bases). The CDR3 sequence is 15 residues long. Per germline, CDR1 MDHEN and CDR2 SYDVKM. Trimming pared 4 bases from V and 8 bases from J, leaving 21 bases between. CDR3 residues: CASSSFGTGGMKQYF. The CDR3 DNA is TGTGCCAGCAGTTCCTTCGGGACTGGAGGGATGAAGCAGTACTTC. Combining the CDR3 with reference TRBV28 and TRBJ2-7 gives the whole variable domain DVKVTQSSRYLVKRTGEKVFLECVQDMDHENMFWYRQDPGLGLRLIYFSYDVKMKEKGDIPEGYSVSREKKERFSLILESASTNQTSMYLCASSSFGTGGMKQYFGPGTRLTVT.

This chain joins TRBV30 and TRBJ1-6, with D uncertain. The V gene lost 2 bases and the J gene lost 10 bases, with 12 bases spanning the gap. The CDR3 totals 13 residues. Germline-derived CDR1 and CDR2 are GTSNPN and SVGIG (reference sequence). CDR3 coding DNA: TGTGCCTGGAGTCCCCGCCCAGGATCACCCCTCCACTTT. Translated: CAWSPRPGSPLHF.

The CDR3 region has the DNA TGTGCCTGGGGGCCGGCAGGAATAAGTTCACCCCTCCACTTT. Translated, it gives CAWGPAGISSPLHF. This chain joins TRBV30 and TRBJ1-6, with D unresolved. CDR1 and CDR2 (germline): GTSNPN, SVGIG (reference sequence). With 5 bases removed from V and 9 bases from J, the gap between germline ends came to 17 bases. CDR3 length: 14 amino acids.

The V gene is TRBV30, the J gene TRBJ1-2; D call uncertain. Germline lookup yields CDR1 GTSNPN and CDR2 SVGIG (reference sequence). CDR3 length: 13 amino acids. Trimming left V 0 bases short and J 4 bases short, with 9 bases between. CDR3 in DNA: TGTGCCTGGAGTGTCTCTTTTTTCTATGGCTACACCTTC. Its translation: CAWSVSFFYGYTF. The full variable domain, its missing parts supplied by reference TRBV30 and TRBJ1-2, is SQTIHQWPATLVQPVGSPLSLECTVEGTSNPNLYWYRQAAGRGLQLLFYSVGIGQISSEVPQNLSASRPQDRQFILSSKKLLLSDSGFYLCAWSVSFFYGYTFGSGTRLTVV.

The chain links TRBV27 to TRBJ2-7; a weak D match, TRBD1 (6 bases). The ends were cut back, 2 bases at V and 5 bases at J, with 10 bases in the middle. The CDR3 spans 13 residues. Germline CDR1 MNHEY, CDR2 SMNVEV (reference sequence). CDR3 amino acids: CASSLTGSHEQYF. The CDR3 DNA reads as TGTGCCAGCAGTTTAACAGGGAGCCACGAGCAGTACTTC.

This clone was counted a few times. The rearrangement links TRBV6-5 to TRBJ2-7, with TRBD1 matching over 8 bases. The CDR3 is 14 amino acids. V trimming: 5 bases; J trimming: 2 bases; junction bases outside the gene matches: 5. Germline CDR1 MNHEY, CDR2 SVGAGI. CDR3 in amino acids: CASSRDRRTYEQYF. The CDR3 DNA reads TGTGCCAGCAGTAGGGACAGGCGAACCTACGAGCAGTACTTC.

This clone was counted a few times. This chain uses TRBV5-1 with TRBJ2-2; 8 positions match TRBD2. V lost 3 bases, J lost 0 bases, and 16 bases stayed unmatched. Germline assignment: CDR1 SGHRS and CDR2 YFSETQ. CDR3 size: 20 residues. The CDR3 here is CASSSDRRGAGGSNTGELFF. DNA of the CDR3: TGCGCCAGCAGCTCGGACCGCAGGGGTGCGGGAGGATCGAACACCGGGGAGCTGTTTTTT.

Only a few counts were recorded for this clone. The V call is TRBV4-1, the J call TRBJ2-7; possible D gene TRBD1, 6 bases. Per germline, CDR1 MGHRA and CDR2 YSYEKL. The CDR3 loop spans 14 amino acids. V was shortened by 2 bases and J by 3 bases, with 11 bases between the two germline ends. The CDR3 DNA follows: TGCGCCAGCAGCCAACGGGCAGGGGACTACGAGCAGTACTTC. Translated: CASSQRAGDYEQYF.

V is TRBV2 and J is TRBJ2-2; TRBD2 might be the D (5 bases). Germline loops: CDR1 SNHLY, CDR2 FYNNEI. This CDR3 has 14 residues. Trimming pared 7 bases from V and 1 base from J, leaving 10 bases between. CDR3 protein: CASKAGGNTGELFF. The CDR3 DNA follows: TGTGCCAGCAAGGCGGGCGGGAACACCGGGGAGCTGTTTTTT.

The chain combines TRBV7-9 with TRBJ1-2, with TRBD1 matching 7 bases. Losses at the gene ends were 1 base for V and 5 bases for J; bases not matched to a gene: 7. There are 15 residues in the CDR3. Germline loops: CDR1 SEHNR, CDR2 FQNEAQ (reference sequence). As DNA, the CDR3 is TGTGCCAGCAGCTTAGATGGGACAGAGTTTTATGGCTACACCTTC. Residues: CASSLDGTEFYGYTF.

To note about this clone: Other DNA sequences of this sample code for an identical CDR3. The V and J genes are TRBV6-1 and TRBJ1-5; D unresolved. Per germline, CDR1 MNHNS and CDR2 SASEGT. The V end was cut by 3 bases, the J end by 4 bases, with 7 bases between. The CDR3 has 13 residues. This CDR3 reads CASSETGNQPQHF. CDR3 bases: TGTGCCAGCAGTGAGACGGGGAATCAGCCCCAGCATTTT.

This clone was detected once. This chain's CDR3 is CASSPPSPRTYEQYF. The CDR3 bases are TGTGCCAGCAGCCCCCCGTCCCCCAGGACCTACGAGCAGTACTTC. The genes are TRBV7-9 and TRBJ2-7; D remains unclear. The CDR3 spans 15 residues. Trimming took off 5 bases at V and 2 bases at J, with 16 bases between the two ends. Germline V CDR1 and CDR2: SEHNR, FQNEAQ (reference sequence).

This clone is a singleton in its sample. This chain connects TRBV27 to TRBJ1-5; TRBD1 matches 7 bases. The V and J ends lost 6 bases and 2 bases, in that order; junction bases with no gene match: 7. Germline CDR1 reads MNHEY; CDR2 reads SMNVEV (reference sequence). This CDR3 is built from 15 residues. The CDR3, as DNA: TGTGCCAGCAGGACTGACAGGGCCGGCAATCAGCCCCAGCATTTT. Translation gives CASRTDRAGNQPQHF.

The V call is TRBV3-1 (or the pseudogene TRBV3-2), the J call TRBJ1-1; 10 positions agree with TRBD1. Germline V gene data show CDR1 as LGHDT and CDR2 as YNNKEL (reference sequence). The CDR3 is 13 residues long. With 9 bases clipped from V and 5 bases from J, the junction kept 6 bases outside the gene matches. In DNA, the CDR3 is TGTGCCAGTTCTAGGACAGGGGGTACTGAAGCTTTCTTT. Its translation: CASSRTGGTEAFF.

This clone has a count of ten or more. In DNA, the CDR3 is TGTGCCAGCAGCGCCCTTGGACAGCAGCTCTACGAGCAGTACTTC. This translates into CASSALGQQLYEQYF. The chain is built from TRBV9 and TRBJ2-7, with a possible D match to TRBD1 (6 bases). The CDR3 totals 15 residues. CDR1 and CDR2 from the germline V gene are SGDLS and YYNGEE. Trimming removed 3 bases from V and 3 bases from J, with 16 bases in between.

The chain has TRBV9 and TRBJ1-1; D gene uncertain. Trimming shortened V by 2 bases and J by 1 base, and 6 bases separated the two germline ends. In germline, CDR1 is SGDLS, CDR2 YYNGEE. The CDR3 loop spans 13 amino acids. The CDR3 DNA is TGTGCCAGCAGCGTTTTCTCGAACACTGAAGCTTTCTTT. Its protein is CASSVFSNTEAFF.

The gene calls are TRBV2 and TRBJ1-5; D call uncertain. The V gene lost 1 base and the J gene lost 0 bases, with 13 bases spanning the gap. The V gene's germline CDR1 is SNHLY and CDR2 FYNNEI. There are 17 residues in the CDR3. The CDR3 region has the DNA TGTGCCAGCAGTGAAGTGAGTCCCATTAATAGCAATCAGCCCCAGCATTTT. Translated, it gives CASSEVSPINSNQPQHF.